Following are 17 T cell receptor beta chains from one sample sequenced in a study of blood T cell repertoires in COVID-19. TCRdb's copy holds only in-frame clones and misses some; the assay was immunoSEQ multiplex PCR. Of approximately 350,000 clones listed, about nine tenths are singletons. The sample comprised peripheral blood. These receptors all come from a woman in her seventies with COVID-19, enrolled during active disease.

The J gene is TRBJ2-2, the V gene TRBV18, with 8 bases fitting TRBD1. J lost 5 bases, V lost 10 bases, and 9 bases had no gene match. Germline CDR1 and CDR2: KGHSH and LQKENI. The CDR3 contains 14 residues. The CDR3 loop is CATFQGAWTGELFF. The CDR3 nucleotides are TGTGCCACCTTCCAGGGGGCCTGGACCGGGGAGCTGTTTTTT.

V usage is TRBV6-1 and J usage is TRBJ2-1; 13 bases agree with TRBD2. This CDR3 is 18 amino acids long. Germline trimming cut 4 bases from V and 0 bases from J; bases unmatched to any gene: 6. Looked up from germline, CDR1 is MNHNS and CDR2 is SASEGT. The chain's CDR3 is CASSGLAGGQSSYNEQFF. CDR3 nucleotides: TGTGCCAGCAGTGGACTAGCGGGGGGCCAGAGCTCCTACAATGAGCAGTTCTTC.

The chain joins TRBV5-5 to TRBJ1-1, with 10 bases that match TRBD1. CDR1 SGHKS and CDR2 YYEKEE come from the germline V gene (reference sequence). The CDR3 spans 19 residues. V trimming: 2 bases; J trimming: 0 bases; junction bases outside the gene matches: 13. CDR3 residues: CASSFLGTGAGFLNTEAFF. CDR3 bases: TGTGCCAGCAGCTTCCTAGGGACAGGGGCAGGCTTTTTGAACACTGAAGCTTTCTTT.

V and J are TRBV7-2 and TRBJ2-1; the D gene is possibly TRBD1 (7 bases). Trimming removed 3 bases from V and 11 bases from J, with 11 bases in between. Germline V gene data show CDR1 as SGHTA and CDR2 as FQGNSA. The CDR3 runs to 12 residues. CDR3 residues: CASSFRGDKQFF. In nucleotides, the CDR3 is TGTGCCAGCAGCTTCAGGGGGGATAAGCAGTTCTTC. The whole variable domain, remainder taken from reference TRBV7-2 and TRBJ2-1, is GAGVSQSPSNKVTEKGKDVELRCDPISGHTALYWYRQSLGQGLEFLIYFQGNSAPDKSGLPSDRFSAERTGGSVSTLTIQRTQQEDSAVYLCASSFRGDKQFFGPGTRLTVL.

The gene calls are TRBV2 and TRBJ2-5, with 7 positions matching TRBD1. Per germline, CDR1 SNHLY and CDR2 FYNNEI. Trimming took 8 bases from V and 2 from J; bases not matched to a gene: 2. CDR3 size: 12 residues. In DNA form, the CDR3 reads TGTGCCAGCCGGGACAGACAAGAGACCCAGTACTTC. Residues: CASRDRQETQYF.

The rearrangement uses TRBV5-1 and TRBJ1-4, with 7 bases that match TRBD1. The CDR3 runs 14 residues. Trimming at V came to 6 bases and at J to 6 bases, leaving 8 bases not matched to a gene. Germline-derived CDR1 and CDR2 are SGHRS and YFSETQ. The CDR3 nucleotides read TGCGCCAGCACACAGGGGTTCATAGATGAAAAACTGTTTTTT. It is translated as CASTQGFIDEKLFF.

Only a few counts were recorded for this clone. This CDR3 reads CASSDRGRDYTF. The CDR3, as DNA: TGTGCCAGCAGTGACAGGGGGCGTGACTACACCTTC. The gene calls are TRBV6-1 and TRBJ1-2, with 8 positions matching TRBD1. Germline CDR1 reads MNHNS; CDR2 reads SASEGT. The CDR3 is 12 residues long. The V segment lost 3 bases and the J segment 10 bases; nucleotides outside the gene matches: 4.

The chain recombines TRBV21-1 with TRBJ1-6; the listed D gene, TRBD1, was not tested against the DNA. TRBV21-1 is flagged as a pseudogene. The CDR3 contains 16 residues. CDR3 residues: CASSIGQGGTNSPLHF. For the CDR3, the DNA is TGTGCCAGCAGCATCGGACAGGGCGGCACTAATTCACCCCTCCACTTT.

The genes are TRBV4-3 and TRBJ1-5; perhaps TRBD1 as D (6 bases). This CDR3 has 13 residues. Germline V CDR1 and CDR2: LGHNA, YSLEER. V was clipped by 4 bases and J by 7 bases, with 11 bases between them. The CDR3 here is CASSPGAGQPQHF. CDR3 coding DNA: TGCGCCAGCAGCCCAGGGGCAGGGCAGCCCCAGCATTTT.

In this sample, this clone turned up once. V is TRBV14 and J is TRBJ2-2; D not resolved. Deletions cut 1 base from V and 1 base from J, with 7 bases between. From germline, CDR1 is SGHDN and CDR2 FVKESK. CDR3 length equals 15 residues. The CDR3 DNA reads as TGTGCCAGCAGCCAAGTATACGGGAACACCGGGGAGCTGTTTTTT. Protein product: CASSQVYGNTGELFF.

The chain links TRBV3-1 (or the pseudogene TRBV3-2) to TRBJ2-3; D is ambiguous. The CDR3 extends over 12 amino acids. Trimming left V 7 bases short and J 4 bases short, with 9 bases between. Germline V gene data show CDR1 as LGHDT and CDR2 as YNNKEL (reference sequence). The chain's CDR3 is CASNNRADTQYF. CDR3 nucleotide sequence: TGTGCCAGCAACAATCGGGCAGATACGCAGTATTTT.

CDR3 sequence reads: CASSDSLDRGYSPLHF. CDR3 DNA sequence: TGTGCCAGCAGTGATTCTCTTGACAGGGGATATTCACCCCTCCACTTT. This chain uses TRBV6-1 with TRBJ1-6; 8 positions agree with TRBD1. This CDR3 region has 16 residues. Losses at the gene ends were 3 bases for V and 8 bases for J; bases not matched to a gene: 9. The germline gives CDR1 MNHNS, CDR2 SASEGT.

This clone has a handful of counts. The genes are TRBV7-2 and TRBJ2-3; no definite D call. Trimming removed 4 bases at V and 2 bases at J, with 7 bases between. This CDR3 has 13 amino acids. Germline assignment: CDR1 SGHTA and CDR2 FQGNSA. CDR3 coding DNA: TGTGCCAGCAGCTGGGCCCCCACAGATACGCAGTATTTT. Amino acids: CASSWAPTDTQYF.

The V call is TRBV7-9, the J call TRBJ2-1, with TRBD2 matching over 8 bases. J was trimmed by 7 bases and V by 5 bases; bases with no gene match: 7. Germline V CDR1 and CDR2: SEHNR, FQNEAQ (reference sequence). The CDR3 consists of 14 residues. In nucleotides, the CDR3 is TGTGCCAGCAGCCCGGGACTAGGGAGTAATGAGCAGTTCTTC. The encoded protein is CASSPGLGSNEQFF.

The chain links TRBV7-9 to TRBJ2-1; D ambiguous. Germline assignment: CDR1 SEHNR and CDR2 FQNEAQ (reference sequence). V was cut by 3 bases and J by 0 bases, with 9 bases left in between. This CDR3 region has 15 residues. This CDR3 is CASSLSASSYNEQFF. The DNA of the CDR3 is TGTGCCAGCAGCTTGAGTGCGAGCTCCTACAATGAGCAGTTCTTC.

V and J are TRBV5-1 and TRBJ2-6, with 7 bases aligning to TRBD1. With V trimmed by 9 bases and J by 2 bases, 5 bases remained unmatched. The CDR3 length is 14 residues. CDR1 SGHRS and CDR2 YFSETQ come from the germline V gene. CDR3 sequence: CATETGTGANVLTF. CDR3 bases: TGCGCCACCGAGACAGGGACTGGGGCCAACGTCCTGACTTTC.

The chain links TRBV29-1 to TRBJ1-4; D is uncertain. Germline loops: CDR1 SQVTM, CDR2 ANQGSEA. V was trimmed by 7 bases and J by 0 bases, leaving 12 bases between them. This CDR3 region has 14 residues. The CDR3 sequence is CSACDTATNEKLFF. CDR3 bases: TGCAGCGCCTGCGACACTGCAACTAATGAAAAACTGTTTTTT.